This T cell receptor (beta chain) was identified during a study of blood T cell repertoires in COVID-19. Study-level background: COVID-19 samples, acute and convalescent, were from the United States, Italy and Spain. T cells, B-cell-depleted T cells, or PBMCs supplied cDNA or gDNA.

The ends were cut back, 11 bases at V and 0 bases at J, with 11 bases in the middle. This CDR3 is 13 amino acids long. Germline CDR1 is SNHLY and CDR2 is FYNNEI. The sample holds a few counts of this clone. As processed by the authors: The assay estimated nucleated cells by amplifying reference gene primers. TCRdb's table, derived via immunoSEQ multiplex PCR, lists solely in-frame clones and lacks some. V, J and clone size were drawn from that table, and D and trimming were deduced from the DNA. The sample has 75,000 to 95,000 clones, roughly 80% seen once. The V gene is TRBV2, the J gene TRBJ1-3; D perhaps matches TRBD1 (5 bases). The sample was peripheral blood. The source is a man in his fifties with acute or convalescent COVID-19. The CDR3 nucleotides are TGTGCCGTCCGGGGGGGCTCTGGAAACACCATATATTTT. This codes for CAVRGGSGNTIYF.